The clone carrying this T cell receptor (beta chain) was seen more than once but under ten times. The CDR3 extends over 16 amino acids. With V trimmed by 0 bases and J by 6 bases, 7 bases remained unmatched. From germline, CDR1 is LGHNT and CDR2 FRNRAP. This entry belongs to a study of shared T cell receptors in the human thymus. Generated by immunoSEQ multiplex PCR, the TCRdb table keeps only in-frame clones and is missing some. There are just under 550,000 clones in the sample; about four fifths occur only once, and about 0.012% lies in the top ten. These data were also reused for a study on human thymus T cells. That report notes: Infants, healthy and Finnish, who were having corrective surgery for congenital heart defects served as donors. Thymus tissue for the work was resected from patients undergoing corrective heart surgery. In thymic and blood repertoires alike, V and J usage looked biased. As related research reported, thymic repertoires overlapped highly among unrelated individuals.

The source material was thymocytes. This TCR came from a boy in the first two years of life with a congenital heart defect. The gene calls are TRBV12-5 and TRBJ2-1; 8 positions match TRBD2. The CDR3 is CASGLVKVGTSNEQFF. The CDR3 region has the DNA TGTGCTAGTGGTTTGGTAAAAGTCGGGACTAGCAATGAGCAGTTCTTC.